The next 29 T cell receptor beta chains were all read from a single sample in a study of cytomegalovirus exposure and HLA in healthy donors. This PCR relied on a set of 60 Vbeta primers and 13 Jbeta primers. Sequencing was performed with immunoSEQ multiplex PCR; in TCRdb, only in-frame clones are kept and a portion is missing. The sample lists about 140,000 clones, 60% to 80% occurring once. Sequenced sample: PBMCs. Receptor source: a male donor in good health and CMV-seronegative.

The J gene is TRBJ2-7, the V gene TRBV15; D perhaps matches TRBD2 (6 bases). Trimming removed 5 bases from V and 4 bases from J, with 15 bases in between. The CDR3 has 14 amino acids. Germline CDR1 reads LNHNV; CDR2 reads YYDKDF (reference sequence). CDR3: CATSAEGYGYEQYF. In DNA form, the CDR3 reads TGTGCCACCAGCGCGGAGGGGTACGGGTACGAGCAGTACTTC.

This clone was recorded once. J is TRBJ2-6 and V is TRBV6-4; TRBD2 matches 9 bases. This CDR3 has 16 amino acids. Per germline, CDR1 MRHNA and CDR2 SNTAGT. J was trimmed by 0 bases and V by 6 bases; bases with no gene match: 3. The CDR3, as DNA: TGTGCCAGCAGAGGCGGGGGGGACTCTGGGGCCAACGTCCTGACTTTC. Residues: CASRGGGDSGANVLTF.

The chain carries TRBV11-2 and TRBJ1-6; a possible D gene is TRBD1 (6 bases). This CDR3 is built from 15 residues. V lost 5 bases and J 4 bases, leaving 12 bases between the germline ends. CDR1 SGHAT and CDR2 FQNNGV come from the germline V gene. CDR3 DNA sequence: TGTGCCAGCAGCCCAGGACAGTTTTATAATTCACCCCTCCACTTT. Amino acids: CASSPGQFYNSPLHF.

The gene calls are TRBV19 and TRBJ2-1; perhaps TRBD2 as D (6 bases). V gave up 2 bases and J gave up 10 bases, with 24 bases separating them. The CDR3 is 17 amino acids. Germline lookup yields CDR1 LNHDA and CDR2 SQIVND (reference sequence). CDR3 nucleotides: TGTGCCAGTAGTATAAGGGACGGGAGTGGGCCCACAAGGGAGCAGTTCTTC. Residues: CASSIRDGSGPTREQFF.

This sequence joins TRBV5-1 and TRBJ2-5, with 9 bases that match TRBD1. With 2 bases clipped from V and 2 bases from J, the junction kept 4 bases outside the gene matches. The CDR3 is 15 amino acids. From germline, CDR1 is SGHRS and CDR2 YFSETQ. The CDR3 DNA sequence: TGCGCCAGCAGCTTAAGACAGGGGGGTCAAGAGACCCAGTACTTC. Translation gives CASSLRQGGQETQYF.

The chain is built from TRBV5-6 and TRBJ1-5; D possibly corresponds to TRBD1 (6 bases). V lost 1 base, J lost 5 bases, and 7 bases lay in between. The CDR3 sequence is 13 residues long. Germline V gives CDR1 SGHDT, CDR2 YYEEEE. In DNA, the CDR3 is TGTGCCAGCAGCTTGCCAGGGGATCAGCCCCAGCATTTT. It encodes CASSLPGDQPQHF.

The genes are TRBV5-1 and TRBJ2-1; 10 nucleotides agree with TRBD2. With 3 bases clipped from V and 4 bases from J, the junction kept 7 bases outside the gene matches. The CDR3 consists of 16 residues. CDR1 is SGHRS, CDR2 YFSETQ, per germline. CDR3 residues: CASSSGWTSGYNEQFF. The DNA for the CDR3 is TGCGCCAGCAGCTCAGGGTGGACTAGCGGTTACAATGAGCAGTTCTTC. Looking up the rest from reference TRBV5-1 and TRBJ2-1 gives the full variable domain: KAGVTQTPRYLIKTRGQQVTLSCSPISGHRSVSWYQQTPGQGLQFLFEYFSETQRNKGNFPGRFSGRQFSNSRSEMNVSTLELGDSALYLCASSSGWTSGYNEQFFGPGTRLTVL.

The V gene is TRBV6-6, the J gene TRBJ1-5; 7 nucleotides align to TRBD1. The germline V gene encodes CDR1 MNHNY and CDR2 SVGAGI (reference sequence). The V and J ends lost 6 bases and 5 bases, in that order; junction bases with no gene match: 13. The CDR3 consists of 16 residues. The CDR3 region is CASSHLDREVDQPQHF. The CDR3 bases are TGTGCCAGCAGCCACCTAGACAGGGAGGTCGATCAGCCCCAGCATTTT.

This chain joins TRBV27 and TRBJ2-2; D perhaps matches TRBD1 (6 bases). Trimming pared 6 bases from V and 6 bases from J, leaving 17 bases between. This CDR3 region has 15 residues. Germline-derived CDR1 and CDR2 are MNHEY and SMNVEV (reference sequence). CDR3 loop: CASSPYTGRPGELFF. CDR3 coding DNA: TGTGCCAGCAGCCCTTACACAGGGCGTCCCGGGGAGCTGTTTTTT.

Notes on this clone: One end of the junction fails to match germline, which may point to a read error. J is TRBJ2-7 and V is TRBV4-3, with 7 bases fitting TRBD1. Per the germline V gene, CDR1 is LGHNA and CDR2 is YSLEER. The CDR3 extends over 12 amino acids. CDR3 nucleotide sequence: TGCGCCAGCAGCCAAGTAGGGGACAGAGATAGCTTC. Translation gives CASSQVGDRDSF.

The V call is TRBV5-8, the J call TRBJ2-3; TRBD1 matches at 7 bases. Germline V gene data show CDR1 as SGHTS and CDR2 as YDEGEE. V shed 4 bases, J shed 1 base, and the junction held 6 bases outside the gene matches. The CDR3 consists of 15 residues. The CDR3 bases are TGTGCCAGCAGCCCCTTCGGACAGGGCACAGATACGCAGTATTTT. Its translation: CASSPFGQGTDTQYF.

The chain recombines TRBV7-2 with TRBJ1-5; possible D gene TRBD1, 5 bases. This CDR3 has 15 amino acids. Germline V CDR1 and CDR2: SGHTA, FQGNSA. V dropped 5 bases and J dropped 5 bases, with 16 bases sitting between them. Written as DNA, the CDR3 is TGTGCCAGCAGCCGACTCAAGGGGCCCTATCAGCCCCAGCATTTT. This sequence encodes CASSRLKGPYQPQHF. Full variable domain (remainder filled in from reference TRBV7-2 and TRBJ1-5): GAGVSQSPSNKVTEKGKDVELRCDPISGHTALYWYRQSLGQGLEFLIYFQGNSAPDKSGLPSDRFSAERTGGSVSTLTIQRTQQEDSAVYLCASSRLKGPYQPQHFGDGTRLSIL.

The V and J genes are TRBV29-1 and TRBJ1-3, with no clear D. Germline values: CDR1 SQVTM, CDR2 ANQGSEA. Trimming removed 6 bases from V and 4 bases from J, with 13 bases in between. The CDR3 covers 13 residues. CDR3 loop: CSVAHSGGNTIYF. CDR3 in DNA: TGCAGCGTCGCCCATTCGGGGGGAAACACCATATATTTT.

CDR3 in amino acids: CAISGQGTNEKLFF. The DNA of the CDR3 is TGTGCCATCAGTGGACAGGGAACTAATGAAAAACTGTTTTTT. The chain is built from TRBV10-3 and TRBJ1-4, with 7 bases aligning to TRBD1. The germline V gene encodes CDR1 ENHRY and CDR2 SYGVKD. After removal of 4 bases from V and 1 base from J, the junction contained 0 bases not matched to a gene. This CDR3 comprises 14 residues.

The CDR3 nucleotides are TGTGCCAGCAGCCCTAGCCCCCGTAGCTCCTACGAGCAGTACTTC. Protein: CASSPSPRSSYEQYF. The V gene is TRBV27, the J gene TRBJ2-7; TRBD2 is a possible D gene (5 bases). Germline CDR1 reads MNHEY; CDR2 reads SMNVEV (reference sequence). V lost 6 bases to trimming and J lost 0 bases, with 15 bases between them. CDR3 length: 15 residues.

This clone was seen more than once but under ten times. CDR3 loop: CASSQVRGMSYEQYF. The CDR3, as DNA: TGCGCCAGCAGCCAAGTGCGAGGGATGTCTTACGAGCAGTACTTC. The chain links TRBV4-3 to TRBJ2-7, with D possibly TRBD2 on 5 matching bases. Trimming took off 1 base at V and 4 bases at J, with 14 bases between the two ends. The germline V gene encodes CDR1 LGHNA and CDR2 YSLEER. CDR3 length: 15 amino acids.

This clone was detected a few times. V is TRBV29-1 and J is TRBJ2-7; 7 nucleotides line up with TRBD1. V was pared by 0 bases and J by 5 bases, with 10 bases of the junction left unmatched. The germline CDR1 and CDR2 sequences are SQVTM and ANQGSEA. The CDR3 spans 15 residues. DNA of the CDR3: TGCAGCGTTGAAGAGGAAATAGGGGGCCGGAACGAGCAGTACTTC. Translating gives CSVEEEIGGRNEQYF.

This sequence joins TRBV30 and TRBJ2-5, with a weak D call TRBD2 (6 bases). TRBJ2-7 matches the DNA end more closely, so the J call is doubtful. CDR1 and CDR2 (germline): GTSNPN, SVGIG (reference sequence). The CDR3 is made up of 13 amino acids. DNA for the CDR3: TGTGCCTGGAGTACGGGGGTTACGCGCGAGCAGTACTTC. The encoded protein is CAWSTGVTREQYF.

Here the CDR3 DNA reads TGTGCCAGCAGCCCGCCAACTCTAGCCAAAAACATTCAGTACTTC. Amino acid sequence: CASSPPTLAKNIQYF. J is TRBJ2-4 and V is TRBV7-9; D not certain. The germline V gene has CDR1 SEHNR and CDR2 FQNEAQ (reference sequence). The V gene lost 5 bases and the J gene lost 0 bases, with 11 bases spanning the gap. The CDR3 loop spans 15 amino acids. Variable domain in full (rest from reference TRBV7-9 and TRBJ2-4): DTGVSQNPRHKITKRGQNVTFRCDPISEHNRLYWYRQTLGQGPEFLTYFQNEAQLEKSRLLSDRFSAERPKGSFSTLEIQRTEQGDSAMYLCASSPPTLAKNIQYFGAGTRLSVL.

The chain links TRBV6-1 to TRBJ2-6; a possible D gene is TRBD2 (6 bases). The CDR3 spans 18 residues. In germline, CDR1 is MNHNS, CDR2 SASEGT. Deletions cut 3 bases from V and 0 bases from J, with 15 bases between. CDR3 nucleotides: TGTGCCAGCAGTGACCCGGAGGGGTCTGGCTCTGGGGCCAACGTCCTGACTTTC. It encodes CASSDPEGSGSGANVLTF.

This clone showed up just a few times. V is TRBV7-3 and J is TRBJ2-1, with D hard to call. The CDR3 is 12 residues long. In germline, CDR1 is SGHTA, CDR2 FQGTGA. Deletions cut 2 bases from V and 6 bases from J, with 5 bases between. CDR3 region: CASSLSGNEQFF. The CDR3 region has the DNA TGTGCCAGCAGCTTATCCGGCAATGAGCAGTTCTTC.

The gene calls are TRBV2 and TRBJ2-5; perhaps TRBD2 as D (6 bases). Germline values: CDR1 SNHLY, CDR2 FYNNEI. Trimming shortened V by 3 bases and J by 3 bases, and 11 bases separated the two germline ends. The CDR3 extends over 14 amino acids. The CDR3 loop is CASSDLAWEETQYF. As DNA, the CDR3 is TGTGCCAGCAGTGATCTAGCGTGGGAAGAGACCCAGTACTTC.

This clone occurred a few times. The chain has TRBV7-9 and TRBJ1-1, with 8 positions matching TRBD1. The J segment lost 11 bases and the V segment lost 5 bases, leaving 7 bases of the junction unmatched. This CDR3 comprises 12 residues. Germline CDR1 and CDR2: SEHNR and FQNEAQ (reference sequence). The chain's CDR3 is CASSQQGDEAFF. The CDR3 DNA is TGTGCCAGCAGCCAACAGGGGGATGAGGCTTTCTTT.

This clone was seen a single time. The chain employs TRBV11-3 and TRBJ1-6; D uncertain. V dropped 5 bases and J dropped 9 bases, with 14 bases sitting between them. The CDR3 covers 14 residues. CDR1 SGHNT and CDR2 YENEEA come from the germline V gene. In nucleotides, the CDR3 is TGTGCCAGCAGCCAGGTCCAATACGGTTCACCCCTCCACTTT. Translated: CASSQVQYGSPLHF.

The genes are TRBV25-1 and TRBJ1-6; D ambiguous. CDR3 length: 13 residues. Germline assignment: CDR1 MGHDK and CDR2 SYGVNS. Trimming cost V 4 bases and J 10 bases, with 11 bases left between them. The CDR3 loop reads CASSAGTASPLHF. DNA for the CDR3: TGTGCCAGCAGTGCGGGTACTGCCTCACCCCTCCACTTT.

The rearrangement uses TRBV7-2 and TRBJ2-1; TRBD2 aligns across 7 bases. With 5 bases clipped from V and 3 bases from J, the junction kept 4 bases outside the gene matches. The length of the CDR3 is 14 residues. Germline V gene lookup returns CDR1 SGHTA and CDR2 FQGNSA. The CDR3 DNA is TGTGCCAGCAGCCCTCGGGGGGACTACAATGAGCAGTTCTTC. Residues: CASSPRGDYNEQFF.

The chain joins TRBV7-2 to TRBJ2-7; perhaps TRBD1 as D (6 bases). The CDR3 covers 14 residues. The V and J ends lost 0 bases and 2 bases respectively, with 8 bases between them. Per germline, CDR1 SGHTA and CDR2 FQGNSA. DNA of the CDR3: TGTGCCAGCAGCTTAGCGTGGGGGCCCTACGAGCAGTACTTC. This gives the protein CASSLAWGPYEQYF.

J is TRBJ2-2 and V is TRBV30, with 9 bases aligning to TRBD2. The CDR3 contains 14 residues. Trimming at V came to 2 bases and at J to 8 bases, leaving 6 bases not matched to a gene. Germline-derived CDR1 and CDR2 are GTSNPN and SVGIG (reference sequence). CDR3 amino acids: CAWSPRGGAGELFF. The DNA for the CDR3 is TGTGCCTGGAGTCCCCGCGGGGGGGCGGGGGAGCTGTTTTTT.

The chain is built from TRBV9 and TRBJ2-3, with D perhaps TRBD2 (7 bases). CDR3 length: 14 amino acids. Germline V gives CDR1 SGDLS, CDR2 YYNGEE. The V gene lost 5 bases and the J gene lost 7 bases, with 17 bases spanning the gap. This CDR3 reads CASSIGGGPNTQYF. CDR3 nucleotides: TGTGCCAGCAGTATAGGGGGGGGGCCAAATACGCAGTATTTT. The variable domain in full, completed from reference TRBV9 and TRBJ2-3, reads DSGVTQTPKHLITATGQRVTLRCSPRSGDLSVYWYQQSLDQGLQFLIQYYNGEERAKGNILERFSAQQFPDLHSELNLSSLELGDSALYFCASSIGGGPNTQYFGPGTRLTVL.